This T cell receptor beta chain emerged from a study of blood T cells in healthy people across ages. Study outcomes and limitations: Donors of long life had a larger count of naive CD4+ cells and greater diversity than aged donors.

Researchers isolated at least 7 million PBMCs per sample. Alongside a J-beta primer mix, a sample-barcoded 5' primer served in a second PCR lasting roughly 7 to 11 cycles. TCRdb re-analysed the 5' RACE reads in MiXCR, keeping a single row per CDR3 protein. The sample has around 1,000,000 distinct CDR3 sequences, 25% seen once. Germline loops: CDR1 SGHRS, CDR2 YFSETQ. Trimming cost V 4 bases and J 5 bases, with 7 bases left between them. CDR3 length: 12 residues. This clonotype was recorded many times. The target antigen is unknown. These records were also assigned to another study, of T cells of mothers and their children.

The sequence derives from a girl aged 2 to 9 in good health. Sequencing was performed on blood. The J gene is TRBJ2-1, the V gene TRBV5-1; unclear D gene. The CDR3 region has the DNA TGCGCCAGCAGCACACCTCACAATGAGCAGTTCTTC. Protein sequence: CASSTPHNEQFF.